These T cell receptor beta chains were read from a single sample in a study of blood T cell repertoires in COVID-19. TCRdb's table, derived via immunoSEQ multiplex PCR, lists solely in-frame clones and lacks some. The data contain about 400,000 clones, 88% of them singletons. Sequenced sample: PBMCs or T cells enriched from blood (not recorded which). Receptors were obtained from a woman aged 40-49 years with acute COVID-19. CDR3s include the opening cysteine and the closing phenylalanine or tryptophan. D genes are given only for firm matches. Size tells how often a clone was seen (once, few, many) or the class of an expanded clone, and some rows leave it out.

clone size,D gene,J gene,V gene,CDR3 DNA,CDR3 protein
NA,NA,TRBJ2-6,TRBV4-1,TGCGCCAGCAGCCAAGTCGGCGGGGATCTCCGGGCCAACGTCCTGACTTTC,CASSQVGGDLRANVLTF
NA,NA,TRBJ2-5,TRBV7-6,TGTGCCAGCAGCTTAGCTCCAGGGGGGGAGACCCAGTACTTC,CASSLAPGGETQYF
NA,NA,TRBJ1-6,TRBV7-2,TGTGCCAGCAGCATTACAGGGAATTCACCCCTCCACTTT,CASSITGNSPLHF
NA,NA,TRBJ1-1,TRBV6-5,TGTGCCAGCAGTCAGGGGTGGGGGAACACTGAAGCTTTCTTT,CASSQGWGNTEAFF
NA,TRBD1,TRBJ1-6,TRBV18,TGTGCCAGCTCACCAGGGACAGGGAATAATTCACCCCTCCACTTT,CASSPGTGNNSPLHF
once,TRBD1,TRBJ2-7,TRBV18,TGTGCCAGCTCACCACTCCGGACAGGGGTAGGAACCCTCGGTGAGCAGTACTTC,CASSPLRTGVGTLGEQYF
NA,TRBD1,TRBJ1-5,TRBV28,TGTGCCAGCAGGAGGGACAGGGGGCGGAATTATAGCAATCAGCCCCAGCATTTT,CASRRDRGRNYSNQPQHF
NA,TRBD1,TRBJ2-1,TRBV13,TGTGCCAGCAGCTTAGGGGACAGACAGGGATACAATGAGCAGTTCTTC,CASSLGDRQGYNEQFF
NA,NA,TRBJ1-1,TRBV19,TGTGCCATCGCGGGGGCCGGCACTGAAGCTTTCTTT,CAIAGAGTEAFF
once,NA,TRBJ1-5,TRBV5-6,TGTGCCAGCAGCTTGGGATGGGGAGTCAATCAGCCCCAGCATTTT,CASSLGWGVNQPQHF
NA,NA,TRBJ1-1,TRBV15,TGTGCCACCAGCAGAGGTGGGGGGTCGGGTTACACTGAAGCTTTCTTT,CATSRGGGSGYTEAFF
NA,TRBD1,TRBJ2-5,TRBV13,TGTGCCAGCAGCCGCTCGGGACAGGAATTAGCGGAGACCCAGTACTTC,CASSRSGQELAETQYF
once,NA,TRBJ1-6,TRBV6-5,TGTGCCAGCAGTTACGGCCGTATGGCTGATTCACCCCTCCACTTT,CASSYGRMADSPLHF
NA,TRBD1,TRBJ2-2,TRBV24-1,TGTGCCACCAGTGATACGTCGGGGACAGGGGTCCACGGGGAGCTGTTTTTT,CATSDTSGTGVHGELFF
NA,NA,TRBJ1-2,TRBV15,TGTGCCACCAGCCAACGTCCTACGGGTGGCTACACCTTC,CATSQRPTGGYTF
NA,TRBD1,TRBJ1-5,TRBV29-1,TGCAGCGTCGGGACAGGGCTTGATCAGCCCCAGCATTTT,CSVGTGLDQPQHF
NA,NA,TRBJ1-2,TRBV5-8,TGTGCCAGCAGCTTGGAAGGAGTCAGGAAAGGGGTGGGCTACACCTTC,CASSLEGVRKGVGYTF
once,TRBD1,TRBJ1-3,TRBV2,TGTGCCAGCAGAGAACAGGGGGCTGGAAACACCATATATTTT,CASREQGAGNTIYF
NA,TRBD1,TRBJ2-2,TRBV4-1,TGCGCCAGCAGCGAGGGACAGGGGGCGCGCACCGGGGAGCTGTTTTTT,CASSEGQGARTGELFF
NA,NA,TRBJ1-5,TRBV3-1/TRBV3-2,TGTGCCAGCAGCCAAGATCTGGCGGGGCAGCCCCAGCATTTT,CASSQDLAGQPQHF
NA,TRBD1,TRBJ1-1,TRBV12-5,TGTGCTAGTGCCCCGAGGGGGCTCGACACTGAAGCTTTCTTT,CASAPRGLDTEAFF
NA,NA,TRBJ2-1,TRBV5-6,TGTGCCAGCAGCTTGGTGGGATGGCAGGAGGATGAGCAGTTCTTC,CASSLVGWQEDEQFF
NA,NA,TRBJ1-3,TRBV5-4,TGTGCCAGCAGCTTGACATCTGGAAACACCATATATTTT,CASSLTSGNTIYF
NA,TRBD1,TRBJ1-2,TRBV7-6,TGTGCCAGCAGCTTGTTGACAGGGAGCTATGGCTACACCTTC,CASSLLTGSYGYTF
NA,TRBD1,TRBJ1-1,TRBV19,TGTGCCAGTGGGGACAGTCTGAACACTGAAGCTTTCTTT,CASGDSLNTEAFF
NA,NA,TRBJ2-7,TRBV6-5,TGTGCCAGTCAGGCATACTACGAGCAGTACTTC,CASQAYYEQYF
NA,TRBD1,TRBJ1-1,TRBV6-5,TGTGCCAGCACCAACGACAGGGGGAGTGAAGCTTTCTTT,CASTNDRGSEAFF
NA,TRBD1,TRBJ1-5,TRBV6-2/TRBV6-3,TGTGCCAGCAGCTTCACAGGGGACGGCAATCAGCCCCAGCATTTT,CASSFTGDGNQPQHF
NA,NA,TRBJ1-2,TRBV4-1,TGCGCCAGCAGCCAAGACTCCTCCTCCACCTTC,CASSQDSSSTF
NA,NA,TRBJ2-1,TRBV14,TGTGCCAGCAGCCAATCGTCTCAGGGCGATGAGCAGTTCTTC,CASSQSSQGDEQFF
few,NA,TRBJ1-1,TRBV7-8,TGTGCCAGCAGCTTATCAGGGTACACTGAAGCTTTCTTT,CASSLSGYTEAFF
NA,NA,TRBJ2-5,TRBV7-9,TGTGCCAGCAGCTTGCGAGTGGAGACCCAGTACTTC,CASSLRVETQYF
NA,NA,TRBJ2-4,TRBV3-1/TRBV3-2,TGTGCCAGTACAGGGTTGGCCAAAAACATTCAGTACTTC,CASTGLAKNIQYF
NA,NA,TRBJ1-1,TRBV19,TGTGCCACCAAAGAGCAGGGTGACACTGAAGCTTTCTTT,CATKEQGDTEAFF
once,TRBD2,TRBJ2-3,TRBV11-2,TGTGCCAGCAGCCTCCGACTAGCGGGGCTCACAGATACGCAGTATTTT,CASSLRLAGLTDTQYF
NA,TRBD1,TRBJ2-2,TRBV9,TGTGCCAGCGGCCGGTTGGGACAGGGTTACACCGGGGAGCTGTTTTTT,CASGRLGQGYTGELFF
NA,TRBD2,TRBJ2-3,TRBV7-2,TGTGCCAGCAGCCTGGGACTAGCGGGGGGCGGTGATACGCAGTATTTT,CASSLGLAGGGDTQYF
NA,TRBD1,TRBJ2-2,TRBV5-4,TGTGCCAGCAGCCTGAGACAGGGGGTAAGGACCGGGGAGCTGTTTTTT,CASSLRQGVRTGELFF
few,NA,TRBJ1-2,TRBV5-4,TGTGCCAGCAGCCCTAGGGGTGATTATGGCTACACCTTC,CASSPRGDYGYTF
NA,NA,TRBJ2-2,TRBV7-9,TGTGCCAGCAGCTTAGCGTTACAAACCGGGGAGCTGTTTTTT,CASSLALQTGELFF
NA,NA,TRBJ1-4,TRBV10-2,TGCGCCAGCAGCCAAGAACGGGTTCTCTACGGGGGGCCTAATGAAAAACTGTTTTTT,CASSQERVLYGGPNEKLFF
NA,NA,TRBJ1-1,TRBV19,TGTGCCAGCGCATTGGGGGGGGCGAACACTGAAGCTTTCTTT,CASALGGANTEAFF